Following are 24 T cell receptor beta chains from one sample sequenced in a study of blood T cell repertoires in COVID-19. The data were produced by immunoSEQ multiplex PCR, yet TCRdb's version contains in-frame clones alone and is incomplete. Seen here are about 250,000 clones, roughly 86% observed once, and the top ten hold 1.5% to 2%. Sequenced: peripheral blood. These receptors came from a woman in her sixties who had recovered from COVID-19.

The chain carries TRBV21-1 and TRBJ2-3; the DNA was not compared with TRBD2, the D call given in the table. TRBV21-1 is annotated as a pseudogene. The CDR3 contains 18 residues. This CDR3 is CASSKALRRGGLTDTQYF. In nucleotides, the CDR3 is TGTGCCAGCAGCAAAGCGCTGAGGCGGGGGGGCCTCACAGATACGCAGTATTTT.

V usage is TRBV6-5 and J usage is TRBJ2-7, with TRBD1 matching 10 bases. This CDR3 is built from 14 residues. J was trimmed by 2 bases and V by 6 bases; bases with no gene match: 4. Germline CDR1 is MNHEY and CDR2 is SVGAGI. This CDR3 reads CASRRDRGTYEQYF. The CDR3 DNA is TGTGCCAGCAGGCGGGACAGGGGTACCTACGAGCAGTACTTC.

This chain uses TRBV5-6 with TRBJ2-7; tentatively, D is TRBD1 (6 bases). Germline V gives CDR1 SGHDT, CDR2 YYEEEE. This CDR3 is built from 15 residues. Trimming left V 0 bases short and J 2 bases short, with 12 bases between. The CDR3 region is CASSLAQGWTYEQYF. The CDR3, as DNA: TGTGCCAGCAGCTTGGCCCAGGGGTGGACCTACGAGCAGTACTTC.

The rearrangement joins TRBV27 to TRBJ2-7, with D tentatively TRBD2 (6 bases). CDR1 and CDR2 from the germline V gene are MNHEY and SMNVEV (reference sequence). V lost 9 bases and J 5 bases, leaving 17 bases between the germline ends. The CDR3 has 13 amino acids. The CDR3 loop is CASSSGGWDEQYF. The CDR3 DNA follows: TGTGCCAGTTCTTCCGGGGGATGGGACGAGCAGTACTTC.

The gene calls are TRBV21-1 and TRBJ1-4; TRBD1, as called in the table, went unchecked against the DNA. TRBV21-1 is described as a pseudogene. CDR3 length: 15 amino acids. The CDR3 here is CASSKGDRGNEKLFF. The CDR3, as DNA: TGTGCCAGCAGCAAAGGAGACAGGGGGAATGAAAAACTGTTTTTT.

The chain has TRBV4-1 and TRBJ2-3; TRBD1 is a possible D gene (6 bases). Germline values: CDR1 MGHRA, CDR2 YSYEKL. The germline V and J ends were trimmed by 0 bases and 3 bases, with 10 bases remaining between them. The length of the CDR3 is 15 residues. The CDR3 loop is CASSQEGAGTDTQYF. The CDR3 DNA follows: TGCGCCAGCAGCCAAGAGGGGGCCGGAACAGATACGCAGTATTTT.

The chain carries TRBV18 and TRBJ1-5; TRBD1 matches 7 bases. There are 16 residues in the CDR3. The V gene end was trimmed by 1 base and the J gene end by 3 bases; junction bases not matched to a gene: 6. Germline V lookup: CDR1 KGHSH, CDR2 LQKENI. DNA of the CDR3: TGTGCCAGCTCACCACAGACAGGGTCGAACAATCAGCCCCAGCATTTT. Protein: CASSPQTGSNNQPQHF.

The V call is TRBV28, the J call TRBJ1-1; D call uncertain. This CDR3 region has 13 residues. Per the germline V gene, CDR1 is MDHEN and CDR2 is SYDVKM. Deletions cut 7 bases from V and 2 bases from J, with 11 bases between. For the CDR3, the DNA is TGTGCCAGCACAGCGAACGAAAACACTGAAGCTTTCTTT. This encodes CASTANENTEAFF.

J is TRBJ1-1 and V is TRBV2; the D gene is possibly TRBD1 (6 bases). The germline V and J ends were trimmed by 7 bases and 4 bases, with 13 bases remaining between them. The CDR3 covers 13 residues. Per germline, CDR1 SNHLY and CDR2 FYNNEI. The CDR3 is CASTYLRGTEAFF. DNA of the CDR3: TGTGCCAGCACCTATCTCAGGGGCACTGAAGCTTTCTTT.

This chain joins TRBV4-2 and TRBJ1-4; 9 nucleotides match TRBD1. Germline assignment: CDR1 LGHNA and CDR2 YNFKEQ. Germline trimming cut 4 bases from V and 8 bases from J; bases unmatched to any gene: 5. This CDR3 region has 14 residues. The CDR3 loop is CASSRDRVREKLFF. DNA for the CDR3: TGTGCCAGCAGCCGGGACAGGGTGAGGGAAAAACTGTTTTTT.

The chain carries TRBV24-1 and TRBJ2-5, with TRBD1 matching over 9 bases. CDR1 is KGHDR, CDR2 SFDVKD, per germline. Trimming removed 4 bases from V and 6 bases from J; junction bases left unmatched: 8. This CDR3 is 15 amino acids long. CDR3 protein: CATSEPGQGRKTQYF. CDR3 sequence (DNA): TGTGCCACCAGTGAGCCGGGACAGGGTAGGAAGACCCAGTACTTC.

CDR3 in DNA: TGTGCCAGCAGCTCTTACATGGGGGCAAGCTCCTACAATGAGCAGTTCTTC. This sequence encodes CASSSYMGASSYNEQFF. The chain combines TRBV7-3 with TRBJ2-1; tentatively, D is TRBD1 (6 bases). CDR3 length equals 17 residues. V lost 4 bases and J lost 0, with 16 bases in between. Germline lookup yields CDR1 SGHTA and CDR2 FQGTGA.

The chain's CDR3 is CASIKDRVGETQYF. The CDR3 bases are TGTGCCAGCATTAAAGACAGGGTGGGAGAGACCCAGTACTTC. The chain couples TRBV28 to TRBJ2-5; 7 bases match TRBD1. The junction had 9 bases not matched to a gene; V was cut back by 7 bases and J by 4 bases. Germline loops: CDR1 MDHEN, CDR2 SYDVKM. The CDR3 runs 14 residues.

This chain uses TRBV5-4 with TRBJ1-3; 9 nucleotides line up with TRBD1. Per germline, CDR1 SGHNT and CDR2 YYREEE (reference sequence). There are 14 residues in the CDR3. The J segment lost 4 bases and the V segment lost 4 bases, leaving 3 bases of the junction unmatched. As DNA, the CDR3 is TGTGCCAGCAGCCGTGGGACAGGGGGAAACACCATATATTTT. Its translation: CASSRGTGGNTIYF.

This chain links TRBV5-4 with TRBJ1-4, with 10 bases matching TRBD1. Germline lookup yields CDR1 SGHNT and CDR2 YYREEE (reference sequence). The CDR3 consists of 13 residues. Germline trimming cut 4 bases from V and 8 bases from J; bases unmatched to any gene: 2. In DNA, the CDR3 is TGTGCCAGCAGCCGGGACAGGGGCGAAAAACTGTTTTTT. Residues: CASSRDRGEKLFF.

The rearrangement joins TRBV5-4 to TRBJ2-3, with 9 nucleotides matching TRBD1. The V segment lost 6 bases and the J segment 4 bases; nucleotides outside the gene matches: 9. Germline CDR1 SGHNT, CDR2 YYREEE (reference sequence). The CDR3 contains 15 residues. The CDR3 bases are TGTGCCAGCAAGGTTGACAGGGGGTTCGCAGATACGCAGTATTTT. This encodes CASKVDRGFADTQYF. The full variable domain, completed using reference TRBV5-4 and TRBJ2-3, is ETGVTQSPTHLIKTRGQQVTLRCSSQSGHNTVSWYQQALGQGPQFIFQYYREEENGRGNFPPRFSGLQFPNYSSELNVNALELDDSALYLCASKVDRGFADTQYFGPGTRLTVL.

The V and J genes are TRBV7-9 and TRBJ2-3, with D possibly being TRBD1 (6 bases). From germline, CDR1 is SEHNR and CDR2 FQNEAQ (reference sequence). V lost 5 bases and J 4 bases, leaving 16 bases between the germline ends. The CDR3 runs to 15 residues. CDR3 bases: TGTGCCAGCAGCATACCGACAGGAGGAGCAGATACGCAGTATTTT. Its translation: CASSIPTGGADTQYF.

The chain joins TRBV5-1 to TRBJ2-7; the D gene is possibly TRBD2 (7 bases). With 0 bases removed from V and 4 bases from J, the gap between germline ends came to 11 bases. Germline V gene data show CDR1 as SGHRS and CDR2 as YFSETQ. The CDR3 is made up of 14 amino acids. The CDR3 DNA reads TGCGCCAGCAGCTTGGAGGGGGGGCCTTACGAGCAGTACTTC. It yields the protein CASSLEGGPYEQYF.

The V call is TRBV6-5, the J call TRBJ2-7; a weak D match, TRBD1 (6 bases). V lost 6 bases to trimming and J lost 2 bases, with 11 bases between them. In germline, CDR1 is MNHEY, CDR2 SVGAGI. The CDR3 has 13 residues. CDR3 sequence reads: CASSLRTAYEQYF. The CDR3 bases are TGTGCCAGCAGCCTTAGGACAGCCTACGAGCAGTACTTC.

This chain joins TRBV6-4 and TRBJ1-2; 9 bases match TRBD1. This CDR3 region has 14 residues. After removal of 2 bases from V and 12 bases from J, the junction contained 10 bases not matched to a gene. Germline CDR1 MRHNA, CDR2 SNTAGT. The CDR3 bases are TGTGCCAGCAGTGACCGTCCCGGGACAGGGTTAAACACCTTC. This sequence encodes CASSDRPGTGLNTF.

V gene TRBV28 combines with J gene TRBJ2-7; D remains unclear. Trimming took off 4 bases at V and 6 bases at J, with 10 bases between the two ends. This CDR3 is 12 amino acids long. The V gene's germline CDR1 is MDHEN and CDR2 SYDVKM. CDR3 in DNA: TGTGCCAGCAGTTCGAGCCCGATCGAGCAGTACTTC. Encoded protein: CASSSSPIEQYF.

V usage is TRBV5-1 and J usage is TRBJ2-1; 8 nucleotides agree with TRBD2. This CDR3 spans 16 amino acids. The ends lost 4 bases at V and 2 bases at J; junction bases unmatched: 8. Germline-derived CDR1 and CDR2 are SGHRS and YFSETQ. CDR3 in amino acids: CASSTPLAGPYNEQFF. The CDR3 DNA sequence: TGCGCCAGCAGCACGCCTCTAGCGGGTCCCTACAATGAGCAGTTCTTC.

The chain recombines TRBV5-1 with TRBJ1-2; D might be TRBD1 (5 bases). This CDR3 comprises 14 residues. The V gene's germline CDR1 is SGHRS and CDR2 YFSETQ. Trimming pared 4 bases from V and 3 bases from J, leaving 13 bases between. CDR3 coding DNA: TGCGCCAGCAGCCTCGCGGCGGGGGACTATGGCTACACCTTC. Encoded protein: CASSLAAGDYGYTF.

This clone has just one count. V gene TRBV2 combines with J gene TRBJ2-7; D might be TRBD2 (5 bases). The CDR3 has 15 residues. V was cut by 7 bases and J by 1 base, with 17 bases left in between. Germline V gene data show CDR1 as SNHLY and CDR2 as FYNNEI. The CDR3 region has the DNA TGTGCCAGCACCAGCCGGAGGACCCTTTCCTACGAGCAGTACTTC. Protein sequence: CASTSRRTLSYEQYF.